The clone carrying this T cell receptor beta chain has a handful of counts. The data stem from a study of identical twins. TCRdb processed the 5' RACE reads anew with MiXCR; each CDR3 protein has one entry. The sample yields about 790,000 distinct CDR3 sequences, 15% to 20% seen once. These data also formed part of another study, on T cells expressing NK-cell markers.

This sequence was found in a woman aged 18-35 years in good health. Sequencing input: PBMCs.

The CDR3 spells CASGGLRATDTQYF. Here the CDR3 DNA reads TGTGCCAGTGGTGGTTTGCGGGCCACAGATACGCAGTATTTT. This sequence joins TRBV6-1 and TRBJ2-3, with a tentative D call TRBD2 (5 bases). Germline V CDR1 and CDR2: MNHNS, SASEGT. V lost 9 bases and J lost 2, with 15 bases in between. The CDR3 is 14 residues long.